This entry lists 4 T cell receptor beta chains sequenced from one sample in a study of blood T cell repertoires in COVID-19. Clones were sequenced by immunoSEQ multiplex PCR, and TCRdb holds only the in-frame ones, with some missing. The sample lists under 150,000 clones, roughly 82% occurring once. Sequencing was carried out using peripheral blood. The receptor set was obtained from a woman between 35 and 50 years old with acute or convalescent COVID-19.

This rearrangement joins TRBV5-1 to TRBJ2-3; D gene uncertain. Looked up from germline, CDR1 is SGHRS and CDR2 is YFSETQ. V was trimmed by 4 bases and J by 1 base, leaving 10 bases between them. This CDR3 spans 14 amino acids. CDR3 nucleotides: TGCGCCAGCAGCGCGTGGCAGGGCACAGATACGCAGTATTTT. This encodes CASSAWQGTDTQYF.

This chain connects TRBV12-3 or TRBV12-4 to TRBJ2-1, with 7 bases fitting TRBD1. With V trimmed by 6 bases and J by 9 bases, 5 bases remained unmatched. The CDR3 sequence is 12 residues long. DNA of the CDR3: TGTGCCAGCAGCCCAGGGACAGTTGAGCAGTTCTTC. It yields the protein CASSPGTVEQFF.

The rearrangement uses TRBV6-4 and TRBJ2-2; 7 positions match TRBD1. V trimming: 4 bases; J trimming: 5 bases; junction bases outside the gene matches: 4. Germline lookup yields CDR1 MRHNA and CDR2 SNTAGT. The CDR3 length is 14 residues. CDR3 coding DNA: TGTGCCAGCAGTGCTGACAGGGTTACCGGGGAGCTGTTTTTT. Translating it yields CASSADRVTGELFF.

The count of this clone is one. CDR3: CASSLGGLAGWGSYEQYF. The CDR3 nucleotides are TGTGCCAGCAGCTTAGGGGGACTAGCGGGGTGGGGATCCTACGAGCAGTACTTC. This rearrangement joins TRBV7-2 to TRBJ2-7; TRBD2 matches 13 bases. After removal of 1 base from V and 1 base from J, the junction contained 7 bases not matched to a gene. The V gene's germline CDR1 is SGHTA and CDR2 FQGNSA. The CDR3 runs to 18 residues.